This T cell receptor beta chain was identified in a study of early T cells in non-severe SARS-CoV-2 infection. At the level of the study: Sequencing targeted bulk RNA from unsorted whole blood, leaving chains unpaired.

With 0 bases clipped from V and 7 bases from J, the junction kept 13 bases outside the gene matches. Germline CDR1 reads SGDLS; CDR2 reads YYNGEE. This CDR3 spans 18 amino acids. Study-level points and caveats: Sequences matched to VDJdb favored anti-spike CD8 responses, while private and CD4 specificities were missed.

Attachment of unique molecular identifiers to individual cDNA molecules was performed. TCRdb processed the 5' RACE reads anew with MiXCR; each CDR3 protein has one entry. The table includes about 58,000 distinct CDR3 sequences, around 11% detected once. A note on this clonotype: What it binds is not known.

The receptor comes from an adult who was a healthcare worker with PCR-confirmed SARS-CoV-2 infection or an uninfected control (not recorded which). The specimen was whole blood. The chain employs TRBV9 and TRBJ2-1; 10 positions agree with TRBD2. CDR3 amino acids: CASSVGWSGRAESNEQFF. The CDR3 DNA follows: TGTGCCAGCAGCGTAGGATGGAGCGGGAGGGCCGAGTCAAATGAGCAGTTCTTC.